The 26 T cell receptor beta chains in this list originate from one sample, sequenced in a study of T cell changes during pregnancy in multiple sclerosis. Using immunoSEQ multiplex PCR, the repertoire was profiled, and TCRdb retains in-frame clones only, with some absent. The data hold under 95,000 clones, with roughly 92% observed a single time. The starting material was peripheral blood, obtained in the second trimester of pregnancy. The receptors originated from a female donor with multiple sclerosis, enrolled in a pregnancy study.

The chain has TRBV19 and TRBJ1-4; 8 positions agree with TRBD1. The J segment lost 7 bases and the V segment lost 7 bases, leaving 11 bases of the junction unmatched. Per the germline V gene, CDR1 is LNHDA and CDR2 is SQIVND (reference sequence). This CDR3 comprises 15 residues. The CDR3 reads CASTKETGVSEKLFF. DNA for the CDR3: TGTGCCAGTACCAAAGAGACAGGGGTTAGTGAAAAACTGTTTTTT.

V is TRBV9 and J is TRBJ1-1; no definite D call. V lost 0 bases and J lost 4, with 10 bases in between. This CDR3 is 14 amino acids long. Germline lookup yields CDR1 SGDLS and CDR2 YYNGEE. In DNA, the CDR3 is TGTGCCAGCAGCGTAGGCCAGGCGGGCACTGAAGCTTTCTTT. Amino acid sequence: CASSVGQAGTEAFF.

The V call is TRBV5-3, the J call TRBJ2-1, with D perhaps TRBD2 (5 bases). TRBV5-3 is flagged as an ORF with uncertain function. CDR3 length: 18 amino acids. V was clipped by 0 bases and J by 9 bases, with 25 bases between them. The CDR3 region is CARSLEDDSAYWNGEQFF. The DNA for the CDR3 is TGTGCCAGAAGCTTGGAGGACGATAGCGCTTACTGGAATGGTGAGCAGTTCTTC.

The rearrangement links TRBV27 to TRBJ2-3; the D is unclear. Per the germline V gene, CDR1 is MNHEY and CDR2 is SMNVEV (reference sequence). The CDR3 runs to 13 residues. The V end was cut by 2 bases, the J end by 2 bases, with 5 bases between. Written as DNA, the CDR3 is TGTGCCAGCAGTTTAGTCCACACAGATACGCAGTATTTT. Amino acid sequence: CASSLVHTDTQYF.

The count of this clone is one. CDR3 DNA: TGTGCCAGCAGCTTGGGCGGGCTCCAGGGCAATCAGCCCCAGCATTTT. Protein: CASSLGGLQGNQPQHF. The gene calls are TRBV7-2 and TRBJ1-5; D not resolved. Trimming cost V 3 bases and J 2 bases, with 14 bases left between them. The CDR3 spans 16 residues. Germline CDR1 reads SGHTA; CDR2 reads FQGNSA. Drawing the rest from reference TRBV7-2 and TRBJ1-5, the complete variable domain is GAGVSQSPSNKVTEKGKDVELRCDPISGHTALYWYRQSLGQGLEFLIYFQGNSAPDKSGLPSDRFSAERTGGSVSTLTIQRTQQEDSAVYLCASSLGGLQGNQPQHFGDGTRLSIL.

On this clone: One end of the junction fails to match germline, which may point to a read error. This rearrangement joins TRBV25-1 to TRBJ2-5, with D possibly being TRBD1 or TRBD2 (6 bases each). The CDR3 extends over 13 amino acids. Germline loops: CDR1 MGHDK, CDR2 SYGVNS. Here the CDR3 reads CASGEGGQETQYF. The CDR3 nucleotides read TGTGCCAGCGGTGAGGGGGGCCAAGAGACCCAGTACTTC. The variable domain in full, completed from reference TRBV25-1 and TRBJ2-5, reads EADIYQTPRYLVIGTGKKITLECSQTMGHDKMYWYQQDPGMELHLIHYSYGVNSTEKGDLSSESTVSRIRTEHFPLTLESARPSHTSQYLCASGEGGQETQYFGPGTRLLVL.

This clone was observed a single time. The chain recombines TRBV5-4 with TRBJ2-2, with TRBD1 as a possible D gene (5 bases). The CDR3 runs to 12 residues. The germline CDR1 and CDR2 sequences are SGHNT and YYREEE (reference sequence). V was pared by 10 bases and J by 5 bases, with 12 bases between. This CDR3 reads CAGSTATGELFF. CDR3 coding DNA: TGTGCCGGCTCGACAGCTACCGGGGAGCTGTTTTTT.

The chain carries TRBV29-1 and TRBJ1-2; no reliable D call. V was shortened by 6 bases and J by 2 bases, with 19 bases between the two germline ends. Germline V gene data show CDR1 as SQVTM and CDR2 as ANQGSEA. The CDR3 is 15 amino acids. The CDR3 loop is CSVGNPGSRNYGYTF. As DNA, the CDR3 is TGCAGCGTGGGAAATCCGGGAAGCCGGAACTATGGCTACACCTTC.

The chain couples TRBV7-2 to TRBJ1-6; 7 bases align to TRBD1. CDR1 and CDR2 (germline): SGHTA, FQGNSA. This CDR3 comprises 14 residues. Germline trimming cut 4 bases from V and 8 bases from J; bases unmatched to any gene: 5. CDR3 amino acids: CASSSRQGYSPLHF. The CDR3 DNA reads as TGTGCCAGCAGCTCCCGACAGGGCTATTCACCCCTCCACTTT.

The chain links TRBV7-2 to TRBJ1-2, with D possibly being TRBD1 (5 bases). V was clipped by 1 base and J by 3 bases, with 9 bases between them. The CDR3 is made up of 14 amino acids. Germline V gives CDR1 SGHTA, CDR2 FQGNSA. The CDR3 region has the DNA TGTGCCAGCAGCTTAGATTCGGGGGACTATGGCTACACCTTC. Translated, it gives CASSLDSGDYGYTF. The full variable domain, in which reference TRBV7-2 and TRBJ1-2 provide the parts outside the CDR3, is GAGVSQSPSNKVTEKGKDVELRCDPISGHTALYWYRQSLGQGLEFLIYFQGNSAPDKSGLPSDRFSAERTGGSVSTLTIQRTQQEDSAVYLCASSLDSGDYGYTFGSGTRLTVV.

The V call is TRBV28, the J call TRBJ2-5; 9 nucleotides agree with TRBD1. Trimming took 6 bases from V and 5 from J; bases not matched to a gene: 4. There are 13 residues in the CDR3. Per the germline V gene, CDR1 is MDHEN and CDR2 is SYDVKM. This chain's CDR3 is CASSLDRGETQYF. The CDR3 coding sequence is TGTGCCAGCAGCCTGGACAGGGGTGAGACCCAGTACTTC.

V gene TRBV5-5 combines with J gene TRBJ1-1; tentatively, D is TRBD1 (6 bases). This CDR3 spans 14 amino acids. Germline V CDR1 and CDR2: SGHKS, YYEKEE (reference sequence). V gave up 0 bases and J gave up 4 bases, with 10 bases separating them. This chain's CDR3 is CASSLGQGSTEAFF. CDR3 nucleotides: TGTGCCAGCAGCTTGGGGCAGGGGTCCACTGAAGCTTTCTTT.

The genes are TRBV10-2 and TRBJ1-5, with a possible D match to TRBD1 (6 bases). Trimming cost V 9 bases and J 8 bases, with 32 bases left between them. Germline CDR1 reads WSHSY; CDR2 reads SAAADI. The CDR3 consists of 18 residues. As DNA, the CDR3 is TGCGCCAGTGGGAGGGGGGCTTTACGCGACCCGGGGCGAGAGCCCCAGCATTTT. It is translated as CASGRGALRDPGREPQHF.

V is TRBV7-9 and J is TRBJ2-3; 12 bases align to TRBD2. CDR3 size: 17 residues. J gave up 4 bases and V 5 bases, and 10 bases lay outside the gene matches. Looked up from germline, CDR1 is SEHNR and CDR2 is FQNEAQ (reference sequence). The CDR3 protein is CASSLQTSGGLADTQYF. CDR3 nucleotides: TGTGCCAGCAGCCTTCAAACTAGCGGGGGGCTCGCAGATACGCAGTATTTT.

This sequence joins TRBV30 and TRBJ1-2; no clear D. Germline V gene lookup returns CDR1 GTSNPN and CDR2 SVGIG (reference sequence). V was pared by 3 bases and J by 4 bases, with 12 bases between. This CDR3 has 13 amino acids. The CDR3 sequence: CAWSPFVSYGYTF. The CDR3, as DNA: TGTGCCTGGAGCCCCTTTGTGAGCTATGGCTACACCTTC.

V gene TRBV7-2 combines with J gene TRBJ2-5; 7 bases fit TRBD1. The CDR3 has 15 residues. From germline, CDR1 is SGHTA and CDR2 FQGNSA. V was clipped by 2 bases and J by 4 bases; unmatched bases: 7. The CDR3 protein is CASSLTTGLRETQYF. CDR3 nucleotide sequence: TGTGCCAGCAGCTTAACGACAGGGCTAAGAGAGACCCAGTACTTC.

The chain recombines TRBV5-8 with TRBJ1-2, with 9 bases matching TRBD1. This CDR3 has 16 amino acids. V lost 2 bases and J lost 1; bases outside the gene matches: 6. CDR1 is SGHTS and CDR2 is YDEGEE in the germline V gene. The CDR3 DNA reads as TGTGCCAGCAGCTTAACAGGGGGCAAATATAACTATGGCTACACCTTC. Its protein is CASSLTGGKYNYGYTF.

The chain uses TRBV9 and TRBJ1-1; D unresolved. Trimming left V 4 bases short and J 1 base short, with 14 bases between. Germline CDR1 SGDLS, CDR2 YYNGEE. The length of the CDR3 is 15 residues. CDR3 DNA sequence: TGTGCCAGCAGCCCCCCTCCGGGGAAGAACACTGAAGCTTTCTTT. It translates to CASSPPPGKNTEAFF.

This rearrangement joins TRBV10-3 to TRBJ2-5; the match to TRBD1 covers 8 bases. The CDR3 has 15 amino acids. The germline CDR1 and CDR2 sequences are ENHRY and SYGVKD. V dropped 6 bases and J dropped 1; count of bases not matched to a gene: 7. CDR3 nucleotide sequence: TGTGCCATCAGCATTTTTGGACAGGGCCAAGAGACCCAGTACTTC. This gives the protein CAISIFGQGQETQYF.

This chain joins TRBV5-6 and TRBJ1-6, with D maybe TRBD1 (6 bases). The CDR3 contains 15 residues. Germline values: CDR1 SGHDT, CDR2 YYEEEE. Trimming pared 2 bases from V and 8 bases from J, leaving 14 bases between. The CDR3, as DNA: TGTGCCAGCAGCTTTTTGAACAGGGTGGATTCACCCCTCCACTTT. Amino acids: CASSFLNRVDSPLHF. The full variable domain, its missing parts supplied by reference TRBV5-6 and TRBJ1-6, is DAGVTQSPTHLIKTRGQQVTLRCSPKSGHDTVSWYQQALGQGPQFIFQYYEEEERQRGNFPDRFSGHQFPNYSSELNVNALLLGDSALYLCASSFLNRVDSPLHFGNGTRLTVT.

V is TRBV6-1 and J is TRBJ1-6, with 9 bases that match TRBD1. The germline gives CDR1 MNHNS, CDR2 SASEGT. The ends lost 5 bases at V and 13 bases at J; junction bases unmatched: 6. The CDR3 runs 13 residues. CDR3: CASSWDRVYPLHF. As DNA, the CDR3 is TGTGCCAGCAGTTGGGACAGGGTTTATCCCCTCCACTTT.

Worth noting for this clone: The junction and the germline gene differ at one end; a read error may be behind it. The rearrangement uses TRBV6-5 and TRBJ1-2; D gene uncertain. Germline V CDR1 and CDR2: MNHEY, SVGAGI. The CDR3 extends over 13 amino acids. CDR3 residues: CASSNSLFGGYTF. DNA for the CDR3: TGTGCCAGCAGTAACTCCCTTTTTGGCGGCTACACCTTC.

The rearrangement joins TRBV5-4 to TRBJ2-1; D remains unclear. Between the trimmed V and J ends, which lost 0 bases and 4 bases, there was a span of 11 bases. CDR1 SGHNT and CDR2 YYREEE come from the germline V gene (reference sequence). This CDR3 has 15 amino acids. CDR3 amino acids: CASSLGSSTYNEQFF. DNA of the CDR3: TGTGCCAGCAGCTTGGGAAGTAGCACATACAATGAGCAGTTCTTC.

The chain recombines TRBV5-1 with TRBJ1-1, with D unclear. CDR3 length equals 16 residues. Trimming removed 0 bases from V and 3 bases from J, with 15 bases in between. Germline assignment: CDR1 SGHRS and CDR2 YFSETQ. The CDR3 protein is CASSLGSGPGYTEAFF. Written as DNA, the CDR3 is TGCGCCAGCAGCTTGGGATCAGGCCCAGGATACACTGAAGCTTTCTTT.

The chain couples TRBV29-1 to TRBJ2-2; 10 nucleotides match TRBD2. Germline assignment: CDR1 SQVTM and CDR2 ANQGSEA. Unmatched junction bases numbered 11, after V lost 7 bases and J lost 3 bases. The CDR3 totals 16 residues. The CDR3 bases are TGCAGCGCTGGGGGGCCACTAGCGGGGTACACCGGGGAGCTGTTTTTT. Translated: CSAGGPLAGYTGELFF.

A few counts support this clone. This sequence joins TRBV5-1 and TRBJ1-6; 8 bases line up with TRBD1. Per the germline V gene, CDR1 is SGHRS and CDR2 is YFSETQ. This CDR3 region has 14 residues. After removal of 5 bases from V and 10 bases from J, the junction contained 8 bases not matched to a gene. The CDR3 reads CASRPGQVDSPLHF. In DNA, the CDR3 is TGCGCCAGCAGACCGGGACAGGTGGACTCACCCCTCCACTTT.